The clone carrying this T cell receptor beta chain occurred a few times. In patients chosen for sequencing, flow cytometry had shown CD8+CD57+ cell expansion. For CDR3 and TCR beta VDJ profiling, genomic DNA was the template used. TCRdb called the reads again in MiXCR, with one record for every CDR3 protein. The sample lists about 150,000 distinct CDR3 sequences, over 50% occurring once. This sample was taken from a study of CD8+CD57+ T cells in acquired aplastic anemia. There are 15 residues in the CDR3. Germline-derived CDR1 and CDR2 are SGHTA and FQGNSA. V trimming: 5 bases; J trimming: 3 bases; junction bases outside the gene matches: 6.

This receptor was obtained from a human donor with aplastic anemia. The chain employs TRBV7-2 and TRBJ2-2; TRBD1 matches 7 bases. The sequenced material came from sorted CD4+, CD8+, or CD8+CD57+ T cells (not recorded which) from PBMCs. CDR3 in amino acids: CASSTRDRDTGELFF. The DNA of the CDR3 is TGTGCCAGCAGCACCAGGGACAGAGACACCGGGGAGCTGTTTTTT.